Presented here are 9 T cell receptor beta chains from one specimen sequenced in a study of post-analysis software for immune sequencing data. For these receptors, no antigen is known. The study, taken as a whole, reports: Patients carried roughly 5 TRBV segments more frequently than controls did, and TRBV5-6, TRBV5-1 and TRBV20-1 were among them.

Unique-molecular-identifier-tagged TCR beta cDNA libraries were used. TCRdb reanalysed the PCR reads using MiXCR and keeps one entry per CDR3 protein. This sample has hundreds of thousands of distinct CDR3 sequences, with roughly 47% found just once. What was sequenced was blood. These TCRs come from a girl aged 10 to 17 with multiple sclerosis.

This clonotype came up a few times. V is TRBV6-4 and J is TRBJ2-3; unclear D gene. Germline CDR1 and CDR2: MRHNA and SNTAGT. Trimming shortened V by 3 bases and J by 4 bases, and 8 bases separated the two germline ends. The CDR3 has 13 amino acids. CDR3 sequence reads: CASSENLPDTQYF. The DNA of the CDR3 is TGTGCCAGCAGTGAAAACCTCCCAGATACGCAGTATTTT.

The CDR3 region is CASSDSAGAYNEQFF. The CDR3 coding sequence is TGTGCCAGCAGTGACTCGGCGGGGGCCTACAATGAGCAGTTCTTC. The V gene is TRBV6-4, the J gene TRBJ2-1, with 7 nucleotides matching TRBD2. The CDR3 runs 15 residues. Per the germline V gene, CDR1 is MRHNA and CDR2 is SNTAGT. The trim removed 0 bases at V and 2 bases at J, leaving 1 base unmatched.

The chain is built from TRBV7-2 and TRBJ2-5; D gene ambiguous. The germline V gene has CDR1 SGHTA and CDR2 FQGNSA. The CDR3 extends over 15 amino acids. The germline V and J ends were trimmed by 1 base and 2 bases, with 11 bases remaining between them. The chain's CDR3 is CASSLGRGAQETQYF. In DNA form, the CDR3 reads TGTGCCAGCAGCTTAGGGAGAGGAGCACAAGAGACCCAGTACTTC.

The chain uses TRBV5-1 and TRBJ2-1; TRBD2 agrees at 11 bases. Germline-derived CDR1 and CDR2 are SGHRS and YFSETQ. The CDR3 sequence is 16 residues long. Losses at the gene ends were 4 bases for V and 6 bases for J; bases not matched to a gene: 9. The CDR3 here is CASSATTSGASNEQFF. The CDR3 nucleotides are TGCGCCAGCAGCGCTACGACTAGCGGGGCCAGCAATGAGCAGTTCTTC.

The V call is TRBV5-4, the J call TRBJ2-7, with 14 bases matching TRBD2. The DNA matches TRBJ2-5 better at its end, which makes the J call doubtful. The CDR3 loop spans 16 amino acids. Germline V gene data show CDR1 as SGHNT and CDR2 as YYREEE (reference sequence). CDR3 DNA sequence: TGTGCCAGCAGCCCGGGGACTAGCGGGAGAGAGGAGACCCAGTACTTC. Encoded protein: CASSPGTSGREETQYF.

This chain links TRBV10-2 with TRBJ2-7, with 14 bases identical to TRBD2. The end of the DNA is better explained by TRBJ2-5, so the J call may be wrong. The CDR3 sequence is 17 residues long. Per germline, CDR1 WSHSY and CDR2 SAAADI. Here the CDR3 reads CATSGLAGVVGSETQYF. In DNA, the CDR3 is TGCGCCACCTCGGGACTAGCGGGAGTAGTAGGGAGTGAGACCCAGTACTTC.

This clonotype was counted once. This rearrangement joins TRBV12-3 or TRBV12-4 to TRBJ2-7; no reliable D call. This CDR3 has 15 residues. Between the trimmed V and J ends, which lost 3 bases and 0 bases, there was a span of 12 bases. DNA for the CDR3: TGTGCCAGCAGTTTCAGACTTTCAGTCTCCTACGAGCAGTACTTC. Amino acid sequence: CASSFRLSVSYEQYF.

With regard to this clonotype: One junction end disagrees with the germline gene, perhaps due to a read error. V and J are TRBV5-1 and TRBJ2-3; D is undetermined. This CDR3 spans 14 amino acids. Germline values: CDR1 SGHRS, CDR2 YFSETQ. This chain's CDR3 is CASRPRRSTDTQYF. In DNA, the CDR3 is TGCGCTAGCAGGCCCCGAAGGTCCACAGATACGCAGTATTTT.

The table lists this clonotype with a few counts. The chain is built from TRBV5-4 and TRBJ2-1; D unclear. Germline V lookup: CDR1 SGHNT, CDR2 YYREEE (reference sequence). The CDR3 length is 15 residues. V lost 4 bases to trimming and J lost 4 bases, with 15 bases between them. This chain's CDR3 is CASSRFSNPYNEQFF. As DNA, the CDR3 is TGTGCCAGCAGCCGCTTTAGTAATCCTTACAATGAGCAGTTCTTC. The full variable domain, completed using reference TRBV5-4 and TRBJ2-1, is ETGVTQSPTHLIKTRGQQVTLRCSSQSGHNTVSWYQQALGQGPQFIFQYYREEENGRGNFPPRFSGLQFPNYSSELNVNALELDDSALYLCASSRFSNPYNEQFFGPGTRLTVL.